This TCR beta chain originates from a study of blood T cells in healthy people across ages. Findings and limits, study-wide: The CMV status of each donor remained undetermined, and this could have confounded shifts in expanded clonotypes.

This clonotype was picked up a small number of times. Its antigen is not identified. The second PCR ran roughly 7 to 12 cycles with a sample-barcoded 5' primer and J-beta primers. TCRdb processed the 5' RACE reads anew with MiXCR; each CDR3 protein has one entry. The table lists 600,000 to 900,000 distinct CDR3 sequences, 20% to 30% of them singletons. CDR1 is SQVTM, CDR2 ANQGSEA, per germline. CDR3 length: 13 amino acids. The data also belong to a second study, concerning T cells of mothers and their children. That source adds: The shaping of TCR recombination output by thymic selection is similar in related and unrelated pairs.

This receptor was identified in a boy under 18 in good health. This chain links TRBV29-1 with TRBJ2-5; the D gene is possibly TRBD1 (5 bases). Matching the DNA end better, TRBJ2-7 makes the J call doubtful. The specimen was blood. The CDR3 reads CSVEAREAHEQYF. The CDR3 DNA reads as TGCAGCGTTGAAGCCAGGGAAGCCCACGAGCAGTACTTC.